What follows are 2 T cell receptor beta chains derived from one specimen sequenced in a study of a mutant IDH1 vaccine in newly diagnosed glioma. These receptors have no known antigen. Described time point: week 5, during vaccination. In the vaccine, a single dose held 300 ug of the mutant IDH1 20-mer peptide, along with topical imiquimod. TCRdb keeps only in-frame clones here, not all; method: immunoSEQ multiplex PCR. The repertoire consists of around 50,000 clones, with 85% to 90% occurring once and the leading ten covering approximately 4.3%. Here the sequenced sample was PBMCs, taken from a glioma patient whose treatment included an IDH1 peptide vaccine. The origin of the receptors is a woman in her 40s with glioma.

The chain is built from TRBV4-3 and TRBJ1-6; D not certain. The length of the CDR3 is 16 residues. Germline CDR1 and CDR2: LGHNA and YSLEER. V was clipped by 0 bases and J by 0 bases, with 6 bases between them. The CDR3 spells CASSQDPGSYNSPLHF. For the CDR3, the DNA is TGCGCCAGCAGCCAAGATCCGGGCTCCTATAATTCACCCCTCCACTTT.

V is TRBV19 and J is TRBJ2-5; either TRBD1 or TRBD2 may fit D (6 bases each). In germline, CDR1 is LNHDA, CDR2 SQIVND (reference sequence). The V end lost 4 bases, the J end lost 2 bases, and 14 bases lay between the germline ends. This CDR3 comprises 15 residues. As DNA, the CDR3 is TGTGCCAGTAGTACCCGGGGGACACAGCAAGAGACCCAGTACTTC. Translation: CASSTRGTQQETQYF.